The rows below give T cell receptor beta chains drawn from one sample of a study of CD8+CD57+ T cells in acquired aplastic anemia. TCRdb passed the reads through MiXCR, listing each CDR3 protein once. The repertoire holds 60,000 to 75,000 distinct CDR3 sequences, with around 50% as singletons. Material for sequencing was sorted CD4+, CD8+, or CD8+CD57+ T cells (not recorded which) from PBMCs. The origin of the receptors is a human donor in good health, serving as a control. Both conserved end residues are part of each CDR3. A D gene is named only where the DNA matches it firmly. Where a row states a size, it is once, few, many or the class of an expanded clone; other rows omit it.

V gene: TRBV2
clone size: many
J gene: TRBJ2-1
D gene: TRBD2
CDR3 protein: CASSSGLANNEQFF
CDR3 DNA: TGTGCCAGCAGCTCGGGACTAGCCAACAATGAGCAGTTCTTC

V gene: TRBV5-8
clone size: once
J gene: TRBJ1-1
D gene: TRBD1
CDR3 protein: CASSSQGAEAFF
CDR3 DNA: TGTGCCAGCAGTTCCCAGGGGGCTGAAGCTTTCTTT

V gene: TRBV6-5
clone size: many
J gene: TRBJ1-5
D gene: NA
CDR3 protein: CASRYQAEDQPQHF
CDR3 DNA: TGTGCCAGCAGATACCAGGCGGAGGATCAGCCCCAGCATTTT

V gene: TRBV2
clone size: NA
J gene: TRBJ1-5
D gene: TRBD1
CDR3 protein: CASRTGGVQPQHF
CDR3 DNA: TGTGCCAGCAGGACAGGGGGAGTACAGCCCCAGCATTTT

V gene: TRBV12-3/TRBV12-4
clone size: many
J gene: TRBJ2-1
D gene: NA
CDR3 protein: CASSFAAHHYNEQFF
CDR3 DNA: TGTGCCAGCAGTTTTGCCGCCCATCACTACAATGAGCAGTTCTTC

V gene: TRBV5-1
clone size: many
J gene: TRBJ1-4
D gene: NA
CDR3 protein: CASRGDTDEKLFF
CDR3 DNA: TGCGCCAGCAGGGGGGACACGGATGAAAAACTGTTTTTT

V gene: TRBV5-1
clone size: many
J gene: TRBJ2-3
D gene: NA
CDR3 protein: CASSLVGATDTQYF
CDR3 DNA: TGCGCCAGCAGCTTGGTCGGGGCCACAGATACGCAGTATTTT

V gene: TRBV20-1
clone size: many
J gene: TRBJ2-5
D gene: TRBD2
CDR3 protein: CSARESGRIKTQYF
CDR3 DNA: TGCAGTGCTAGAGAGAGCGGGAGGATTAAGACCCAGTACTTC

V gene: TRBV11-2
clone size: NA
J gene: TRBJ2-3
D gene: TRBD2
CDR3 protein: CASSLLPYLAGEKDTQYF
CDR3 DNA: TGTGCCAGCAGCTTATTACCCTACCTAGCGGGGGAAAAGGATACGCAGTATTTT

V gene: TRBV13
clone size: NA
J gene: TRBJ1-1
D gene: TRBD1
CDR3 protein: CASILGTGRRNTEAFF
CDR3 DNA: TGTGCCAGCATCCTTGGGACAGGGCGTCGGAACACTGAAGCTTTCTTT

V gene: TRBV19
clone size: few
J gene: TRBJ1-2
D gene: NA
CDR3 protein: CASSIGGKGRGYTF
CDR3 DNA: TGTGCCAGTAGTATTGGGGGGAAGGGCCGGGGCTACACCTTC

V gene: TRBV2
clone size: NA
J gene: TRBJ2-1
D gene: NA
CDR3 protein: CASSARWWRSYNEQFF
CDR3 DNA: TGTGCCAGCAGTGCTAGATGGTGGCGCTCCTACAATGAGCAGTTCTTC

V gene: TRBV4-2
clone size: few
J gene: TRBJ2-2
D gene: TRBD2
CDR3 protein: CASSPWTSSKGTGELFF
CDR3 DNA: TGTGCCAGCAGCCCGTGGACTAGTTCAAAAGGCACCGGGGAGCTGTTTTTT

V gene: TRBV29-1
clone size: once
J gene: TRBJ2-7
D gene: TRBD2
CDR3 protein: CSVVAGGHEQYF
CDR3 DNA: TGCAGCGTTGTAGCGGGGGGCCACGAGCAGTACTTC

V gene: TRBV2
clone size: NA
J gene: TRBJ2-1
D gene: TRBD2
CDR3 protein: CASSELAAFHNEQFF
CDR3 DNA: TGTGCCAGCAGTGAGCTAGCGGCCTTTCACAATGAGCAGTTCTTC

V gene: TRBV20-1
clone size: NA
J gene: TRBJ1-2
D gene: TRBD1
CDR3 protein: CSASSLADRGNYGYTF
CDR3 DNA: TGCAGTGCCAGCAGCTTAGCCGACAGGGGGAACTATGGCTACACCTTC

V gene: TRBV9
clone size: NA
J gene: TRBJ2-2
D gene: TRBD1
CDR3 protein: CASSADTGGTGKLFF
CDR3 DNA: TGTGCCAGCAGCGCCGATACAGGGGGCACCGGGAAGCTGTTTTTT

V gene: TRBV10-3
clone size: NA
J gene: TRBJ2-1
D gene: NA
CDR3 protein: CAISNRDLTNNEQFF
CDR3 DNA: TGTGCCATCAGTAACCGGGACCTTACAAACAATGAGCAGTTCTTC

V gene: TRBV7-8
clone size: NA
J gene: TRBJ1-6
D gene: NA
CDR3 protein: CASSVAGDSPLHF
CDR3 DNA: TGTGCCAGCAGCGTCGCAGGAGACTCACCCCTCCACTTT